The 20 T cell receptor beta chains reported below all come from one sample, sequenced in a study of human T cells and chemical hapten exposure. TCRdb used MiXCR to reprocess the RACE reads, holding one entry per CDR3 protein. The sample contains some 340,000 distinct CDR3 sequences, approximately 6.3% of which appear only once. The time point: patch test 1, 2 weeks after DPC sensitization. As for treatment: therapeutic diphenylcyclopropenone sensitization with weekly scalp DPC. This specimen consisted of whole blood, obtained in connection with sensitization to the hapten diphenylcyclopropenone (DPC). The source is a woman aged 18-29 years with alopecia areata. Some clones in this sample may be carry-over from other donors' samples.

In its sample, this clonotype was seen many times. V is TRBV5-6 and J is TRBJ1-2; D is perhaps TRBD1 (5 bases). The V and J ends lost 3 bases and 5 bases respectively, with 8 bases between them. Germline V gives CDR1 SGHDT, CDR2 YYEEEE. The CDR3 is 12 residues long. The CDR3 sequence: CASSSRGYGYTF. CDR3 DNA: TGTGCCAGCAGCTCAAGGGGTTATGGCTACACCTTC.

This clonotype was picked up many times. The chain uses TRBV10-3 and TRBJ2-7; perhaps TRBD2 as D (5 bases). This CDR3 has 15 residues. Germline V gene sequence: CDR1 ENHRY, CDR2 SYGVKD. Trimming took off 0 bases at V and 0 bases at J, with 9 bases between the two ends. The CDR3 DNA is TGTGCCATCAGTGAGTCGAGCGGTGCCTCCTACGAGCAGTACTTC. Translating it yields CAISESSGASYEQYF.

This clonotype showed up many times. The V gene is TRBV27, the J gene TRBJ1-1; tentatively, D is TRBD1 (6 bases). The CDR3 extends over 13 amino acids. The ends were cut back, 3 bases at V and 7 bases at J, with 12 bases in the middle. Per the germline V gene, CDR1 is MNHEY and CDR2 is SMNVEV (reference sequence). In nucleotides, the CDR3 is TGTGCCAGCAGTTTTTACAAACAGGGTGAAGCTTTCTTT. This gives the protein CASSFYKQGEAFF.

This clonotype was seen more than once but under ten times. V gene TRBV11-2 combines with J gene TRBJ2-3; D is perhaps TRBD1 (6 bases). Germline V gene sequence: CDR1 SGHAT, CDR2 FQNNGV. The CDR3 loop spans 15 amino acids. V shed 1 base and J shed 2 bases, with 10 bases lying between them. The CDR3 bases are TGTGCCAGCAGCTTAGCACAGGGAACCACAGATACGCAGTATTTT. Residues: CASSLAQGTTDTQYF.

This clonotype was recorded many times. This sequence joins TRBV29-1 and TRBJ2-4; 9 positions agree with TRBD2. V was pared by 4 bases and J by 9 bases, with 13 bases of the junction left unmatched. The CDR3 has 15 amino acids. Germline CDR1 and CDR2: SQVTM and ANQGSEA. CDR3 protein: CSVAPGLAGEGIQYF. The DNA for the CDR3 is TGCAGCGTTGCCCCGGGACTAGCTGGGGAGGGCATTCAGTACTTC.

The chain recombines TRBV9 with TRBJ2-5; perhaps TRBD1 as D (5 bases). This CDR3 has 14 amino acids. The V and J ends lost 1 base and 2 bases respectively, with 9 bases between them. Germline CDR1 and CDR2: SGDLS and YYNGEE. This CDR3 reads CASSVRSGQETQYF. CDR3 bases: TGTGCCAGCAGCGTAAGGTCAGGGCAAGAGACCCAGTACTTC.

In this sample, this clonotype turned up a few times. The rearrangement joins TRBV7-9 to TRBJ1-4; D might be TRBD1 (5 bases). Germline V gives CDR1 SEHNR, CDR2 FQNEAQ (reference sequence). This CDR3 comprises 15 residues. The germline V and J ends were trimmed by 4 bases and 6 bases, with 15 bases remaining between them. CDR3 in amino acids: CASSWQGRTDEKLFF. The CDR3 region has the DNA TGTGCCAGCAGCTGGCAGGGTAGGACGGATGAAAAACTGTTTTTT.

This clonotype occurred many times. The chain joins TRBV2 to TRBJ1-5; D gene ambiguous. The V end lost 4 bases, the J end lost 6 bases, and 10 bases lay between the germline ends. The germline gives CDR1 SNHLY, CDR2 FYNNEI. The CDR3 length is 13 residues. This CDR3 is CASSVIRSQPQHF. CDR3 sequence (DNA): TGTGCCAGCAGTGTAATTCGATCTCAGCCCCAGCATTTT.

This rearrangement joins TRBV7-2 to TRBJ2-4; 7 bases are shared with TRBD2. The germline V gene has CDR1 SGHTA and CDR2 FQGNSA. Losses at the gene ends were 1 base for V and 7 bases for J; bases not matched to a gene: 7. CDR3 length: 15 amino acids. CDR3 sequence (DNA): TGTGCCAGCAGCTTAGGCGGGGTCGGGGGGAACATTCAGTACTTC. Translating it yields CASSLGGVGGNIQYF. Variable domain in full (rest from reference TRBV7-2 and TRBJ2-4): GAGVSQSPSNKVTEKGKDVELRCDPISGHTALYWYRQSLGQGLEFLIYFQGNSAPDKSGLPSDRFSAERTGGSVSTLTIQRTQQEDSAVYLCASSLGGVGGNIQYFGAGTRLSVL.

This clonotype was observed a handful of times. This chain joins TRBV12-3 or TRBV12-4 and TRBJ1-1; no definite D call. Trimming shortened V by 2 bases and J by 1 base, and 5 bases separated the two germline ends. The CDR3 is made up of 13 amino acids. This CDR3 reads CASSLPENTEAFF. In nucleotides, the CDR3 is TGTGCCAGCAGTTTACCAGAGAACACTGAAGCTTTCTTT.

This clonotype showed up many times. The chain couples TRBV20-1 to TRBJ2-2; no clear D gene. The CDR3 runs 15 residues. The V and J ends lost 1 base and 7 bases respectively, with 16 bases between them. Germline V CDR1 and CDR2: DFQATT, SNEGSKA (reference sequence). Here the CDR3 reads CSARATPPGVGELFF. The CDR3 coding sequence is TGCAGTGCTAGAGCGACTCCGCCCGGAGTCGGGGAGCTGTTTTTT.

This clonotype came up a few times. The CDR3 sequence: CASSTGRQVDNEKLFF. CDR3 sequence (DNA): TGTGCCAGCAGCACCGGTAGACAGGTTGATAATGAAAAACTGTTTTTT. The V call is TRBV9, the J call TRBJ1-4; tentative D call: TRBD1 (6 bases). Germline assignment: CDR1 SGDLS and CDR2 YYNGEE. Trimming cost V 4 bases and J 4 bases, with 17 bases left between them. The length of the CDR3 is 16 residues.

This clonotype occurred many times. The CDR3 loop reads CASSSASALYEQYF. The DNA for the CDR3 is TGTGCCAGCAGTTCAGCGTCGGCTCTCTACGAGCAGTACTTC. This chain uses TRBV28 with TRBJ2-7; D gene ambiguous. Deletions cut 4 bases from V and 3 bases from J, with 13 bases between. The germline V gene has CDR1 MDHEN and CDR2 SYDVKM. The CDR3 length is 14 residues.

This clonotype has a handful of counts. The chain links TRBV4-2 to TRBJ1-1; TRBD1 is a possible D gene (6 bases). Germline V gene sequence: CDR1 LGHNA, CDR2 YNFKEQ. With 4 bases removed from V and 0 bases from J, the gap between germline ends came to 21 bases. This CDR3 region has 18 residues. CDR3 amino acids: CASSPQVFTGSMNTEAFF. The CDR3 bases are TGTGCCAGCAGCCCACAAGTTTTTACAGGGTCTATGAACACTGAAGCTTTCTTT.

This clonotype was counted only a few times. The gene calls are TRBV6-6 and TRBJ2-2, with D possibly TRBD1 on 6 matching bases. The germline V gene has CDR1 MNHNY and CDR2 SVGAGI (reference sequence). The V end lost 6 bases, the J end lost 4 bases, and 24 bases lay between the germline ends. The CDR3 runs 18 residues. The CDR3 loop is CASSPRPQGGGGTGELFF. The CDR3 DNA sequence: TGTGCCAGCAGCCCACGTCCACAGGGTGGCGGAGGCACCGGGGAGCTGTTTTTT.

CDR3 DNA sequence: TGTGCCAGCTCACCGGATGGACTAGGATCCTATGGCTACACCTTC. This codes for CASSPDGLGSYGYTF. The V and J genes are TRBV18 and TRBJ1-2; D gene uncertain. The V end was cut by 3 bases, the J end by 4 bases, with 15 bases between. The CDR3 loop spans 15 amino acids. The germline gives CDR1 KGHSH, CDR2 LQKENI.

This clonotype was detected only a few times. The chain joins TRBV5-1 to TRBJ1-1; TRBD1 aligns across 8 bases. CDR1 is SGHRS, CDR2 YFSETQ, per germline. The trim removed 2 bases at V and 3 bases at J, leaving 6 bases unmatched. CDR3 length: 15 residues. The CDR3 loop is CASSLHGTGDTEAFF. The CDR3 coding sequence is TGCGCCAGCAGCTTACATGGGACAGGAGACACTGAAGCTTTCTTT.

Many counts were recorded for this clonotype. The chain joins TRBV12-3 or TRBV12-4 to TRBJ2-7; D perhaps matches TRBD1 (6 bases). This CDR3 has 15 residues. The V end lost 6 bases, the J end lost 6 bases, and 21 bases lay between the germline ends. The CDR3 reads CASRPAGTTTSEQYF. The CDR3 DNA is TGTGCCAGCAGACCTGCCGGGACAACTACGAGCGAGCAGTACTTC.

This clonotype was seen at least ten times. The chain is built from TRBV2 and TRBJ2-3, with D uncertain. The germline V and J ends were trimmed by 2 bases and 5 bases, with 11 bases remaining between them. CDR1 is SNHLY, CDR2 FYNNEI, per germline. CDR3 length: 14 residues. The CDR3, as DNA: TGTGCCAGCAGTGAACGGGTGATTATAGATACGCAGTATTTT. This gives the protein CASSERVIIDTQYF.

This clonotype has at least ten counts. The chain carries TRBV20-1 and TRBJ1-5; possibly TRBD1 for D (6 bases). CDR3 length equals 13 residues. The germline V gene encodes CDR1 DFQATT and CDR2 SNEGSKA (reference sequence). Trimming took 6 bases from V and 0 from J, leaving 9 bases between them. The CDR3 region has the DNA TGCAGTGCCAGGGGCTATAGCAATCAGCCCCAGCATTTT. Residues: CSARGYSNQPQHF.